One and the same sample provided the 23 T cell receptor beta chains below, sequenced in a study of OX40 agonist ivuxolimab in advanced cancers. Libraries were prepared by immunoSEQ multiplex PCR; TCRdb keeps only in-frame clonotypes and omits some of them. This repertoire shows fewer than 55,000 clones, about 76% found once; its top ten account for approximately 6.5%. Sequences were derived from CD4+ or CD8+ T cells sorted from blood, sampled in a trial of the OX40 agonist ivuxolimab. Source of these receptors: an adult with an advanced solid tumor such as melanoma, head and neck, liver or kidney cancer.

By its share, this clone is medium-sized. The chain has TRBV4-1 and TRBJ2-3; D uncertain. CDR3 length: 13 residues. Per the germline V gene, CDR1 is MGHRA and CDR2 is YSYEKL. Trimming pared 0 bases from V and 5 bases from J, leaving 6 bases between. The CDR3 spells CASSQEPLDTQYF. In DNA form, the CDR3 reads TGCGCCAGCAGCCAAGAGCCCCTAGATACGCAGTATTTT.

A word on this clone: At one end, the junction sequence differs from germline, possibly due to a read error. J is TRBJ1-2 and V is TRBV5-4; TRBD1 agrees at 8 bases. The germline CDR1 and CDR2 sequences are SGHNT and YYREEE (reference sequence). The CDR3 covers 14 residues. CDR3 nucleotides: TGCGCCAGCAGCCCCGGACAGGGAGCCTATGGCTACACCTTC. Protein sequence: CASSPGQGAYGYTF.

The sample holds one count of this clone. This chain connects TRBV11-2 to TRBJ1-3, with 7 bases lining up with TRBD1. Germline CDR1 and CDR2: SGHAT and FQNNGV. V was pared by 2 bases and J by 2 bases, with 3 bases of the junction left unmatched. This CDR3 is built from 15 residues. CDR3 loop: CASSLKGATGNTIYF. The CDR3, as DNA: TGTGCCAGCAGCTTAAAGGGGGCAACTGGAAACACCATATATTTT. Using reference TRBV11-2 and TRBJ1-3 for the parts outside the CDR3, the full variable domain is EAGVAQSPRYKIIEKRQSVAFWCNPISGHATLYWYQQILGQGPKLLIQFQNNGVVDDSQLPKDRFSAERLKGVDSTLKIQPAKLEDSAVYLCASSLKGATGNTIYFGEGSWLTVV.

The chain is built from TRBV19 and TRBJ2-3; D gene ambiguous. The CDR3 has 16 residues. Germline CDR1 and CDR2: LNHDA and SQIVND (reference sequence). V lost 1 base to trimming and J lost 1 base, with 12 bases between them. The CDR3 DNA is TGTGCCAGTAGTATAGGATTAGTCATGGGCACAGATACGCAGTATTTT. Its translation: CASSIGLVMGTDTQYF. Full variable domain (rest looked up from reference TRBV19 and TRBJ2-3): DGGITQSPKYLFRKEGQNVTLSCEQNLNHDAMYWYRQDPGQGLRLIYYSQIVNDFQKGDIAEGYSVSREKKESFPLTVTSAQKNPTAFYLCASSIGLVMGTDTQYFGPGTRLTVL.

V usage is TRBV16 and J usage is TRBJ2-1; 9 nucleotides align to TRBD2. The CDR3 has 18 residues. The trim removed 2 bases at V and 1 base at J, leaving 9 bases unmatched. CDR1 and CDR2 from the germline V gene are KGHSY and FQNENV. The CDR3 nucleotides read TGTGCCAGCAGCCAAGCGGGCGGGGGGGCCCCATCCTACAATGAGCAGTTCTTC. It is translated as CASSQAGGGAPSYNEQFF.

This chain uses TRBV19 with TRBJ2-1, with D hard to call. V lost 2 bases and J 5 bases, leaving 10 bases between the germline ends. This CDR3 is 14 amino acids long. CDR1 and CDR2 from the germline V gene are LNHDA and SQIVND (reference sequence). CDR3 amino acids: CASSILGMNNEQFF. CDR3 DNA sequence: TGTGCCAGTAGTATACTGGGAATGAACAATGAGCAGTTCTTC.

Here the CDR3 DNA reads TGTGCCAGCAGCAGTCTAGCGGGAACCTACGAGCAGTACTTC. This translates into CASSSLAGTYEQYF. The J gene is TRBJ2-7, the V gene TRBV7-2; 9 positions agree with TRBD2. This CDR3 comprises 14 residues. The V and J ends lost 5 bases and 2 bases, in that order; junction bases with no gene match: 4. Germline values: CDR1 SGHTA, CDR2 FQGNSA.

The gene calls are TRBV27 and TRBJ2-1; D gene ambiguous. The CDR3 length is 13 residues. Germline-derived CDR1 and CDR2 are MNHEY and SMNVEV (reference sequence). V dropped 2 bases and J dropped 7 bases, with 9 bases sitting between them. As DNA, the CDR3 is TGTGCCAGCAGTTTAACTGAAGTGAATGAGCAGTTCTTC. It yields the protein CASSLTEVNEQFF.

The V gene is TRBV4-3, the J gene TRBJ1-1; D not resolved. Trimming took off 4 bases at V and 2 bases at J, with 11 bases between the two ends. CDR3 length: 14 residues. Per germline, CDR1 LGHNA and CDR2 YSLEER. As DNA, the CDR3 is TGCGCCAGCAGCCTCTCAAGTATTAACACTGAAGCTTTCTTT. It yields the protein CASSLSSINTEAFF.

This chain links TRBV7-7 with TRBJ2-1; perhaps TRBD1 as D (6 bases). Germline values: CDR1 SSHAT, CDR2 FNYEAQ (reference sequence). The V end lost 1 base, the J end lost 2 bases, and 9 bases lay between the germline ends. CDR3 length: 15 amino acids. CDR3 nucleotide sequence: TGTGCCAGCAGCTTAGATGGGGGCGCCTACAATGAGCAGTTCTTC. It translates to CASSLDGGAYNEQFF.

This sequence joins TRBV10-2 and TRBJ2-7; TRBD2 aligns across 7 bases. CDR1 is WSHSY, CDR2 SAAADI, per germline. V was clipped by 4 bases and J by 7 bases; unmatched bases: 7. This CDR3 has 13 amino acids. In DNA, the CDR3 is TGCGCCAGCAGTGGGGGAGGGTTGGGAGAGCAGTACGTC. It is translated as CASSGGGLGEQYV.

This clone was observed a few times. This sequence joins TRBV9 and TRBJ2-5; weak D call: TRBD2 (5 bases). Germline CDR1 SGDLS, CDR2 YYNGEE. V was shortened by 1 base and J by 5 bases, with 15 bases between the two germline ends. The CDR3 sequence is 15 residues long. CDR3: CASSVFGVAGETQYF. In nucleotides, the CDR3 is TGTGCCAGCAGCGTATTCGGGGTTGCAGGCGAGACCCAGTACTTC.

This clone has more than one count but fewer than ten. The chain recombines TRBV30 with TRBJ2-2; unclear D gene. The germline CDR1 and CDR2 sequences are GTSNPN and SVGIG (reference sequence). Trimming removed 2 bases at V and 2 bases at J, with 9 bases between. CDR3 length equals 14 residues. The CDR3 DNA follows: TGTGCCTGGAGTAGACAAGAAAACACCGGGGAGCTGTTTTTT. It encodes CAWSRQENTGELFF.

The CDR3 spells CASSQDRTATNEKLFF. In DNA form, the CDR3 reads TGCGCCAGCAGCCAAGACCGGACGGCAACTAATGAAAAACTGTTTTTT. V gene TRBV4-3 combines with J gene TRBJ1-4; no reliable D call. Trimming stripped 0 bases from V and 0 bases from J, with 8 bases between. Germline CDR1 is LGHNA and CDR2 is YSLEER. CDR3 length: 16 amino acids.

The chain is built from TRBV28 and TRBJ2-1; D not resolved. Germline assignment: CDR1 MDHEN and CDR2 SYDVKM. V was trimmed by 2 bases and J by 8 bases, leaving 13 bases between them. The CDR3 runs 14 residues. The CDR3 loop is CASSLVNSEDEQFF. For the CDR3, the DNA is TGTGCCAGCAGTTTAGTAAATAGTGAGGATGAGCAGTTCTTC.

The gene calls are TRBV6-5 and TRBJ1-1; D remains unclear. CDR3 length equals 13 residues. Trimming took off 2 bases at V and 6 bases at J, with 10 bases between the two ends. CDR1 is MNHEY, CDR2 SVGAGI, per germline. CDR3 coding DNA: TGTGCCAGCAGTTACGGGGAAGGATCTGAAGCTTTCTTT. Its protein product is CASSYGEGSEAFF.

The chain links TRBV5-4 to TRBJ1-1; D remains unclear. The CDR3 has 16 residues. The V end was cut by 3 bases, the J end by 0 bases, with 15 bases between. CDR1 and CDR2 from the germline V gene are SGHNT and YYREEE (reference sequence). The CDR3 coding sequence is TGTGCCAGCAGCTCCATTCCCTTCCCCATGAACACTGAAGCTTTCTTT. As protein: CASSSIPFPMNTEAFF.

This clone was seen once. The genes are TRBV4-3 and TRBJ2-7; D is possibly TRBD2 (5 bases). V dropped 4 bases and J dropped 2 bases, with 9 bases sitting between them. Germline V gene lookup returns CDR1 LGHNA and CDR2 YSLEER. The CDR3 has 13 amino acids. CDR3 amino acids: CASSPGLTYEQYF. CDR3 DNA: TGCGCCAGCAGCCCCGGACTTACCTACGAGCAGTACTTC.

The chain employs TRBV28 and TRBJ2-7, with 7 bases aligning to TRBD2. CDR3 length: 11 amino acids. V gave up 4 bases and J gave up 6 bases; unmatched junction bases: 0. CDR1 MDHEN and CDR2 SYDVKM come from the germline V gene. The CDR3 DNA follows: TGTGCCAGCAGTTGGGGGGGCGAGCAGTACTTC. It encodes CASSWGGEQYF.

The CDR3 DNA sequence: TGTGCCAGCAGCCACCCTGTAGGGAGCACAGATACGCAGTATTTT. Translated: CASSHPVGSTDTQYF. This chain connects TRBV4-2 to TRBJ2-3; D gene ambiguous. Germline lookup yields CDR1 LGHNA and CDR2 YNFKEQ. V lost 3 bases and J lost 0, with 10 bases in between. CDR3 length: 15 amino acids.

The V gene is TRBV7-9, the J gene TRBJ1-4; 9 nucleotides align to TRBD1. The CDR3 loop spans 13 amino acids. J lost 15 bases, V lost 3 bases, and 8 bases had no gene match. The germline V gene has CDR1 SEHNR and CDR2 FQNEAQ (reference sequence). CDR3 nucleotides: TGTGCCAGCAGCTTGGAGGGGGGACAGGGCATGTTTTTT. Translating it yields CASSLEGGQGMFF.

The table lists this clone with a count of one. The V call is TRBV5-4, the J call TRBJ2-5, with unresolved D. Germline CDR1 is SGHNT and CDR2 is YYREEE (reference sequence). This CDR3 contains 13 residues. V lost 2 bases to trimming and J lost 5 bases, with 10 bases between them. In nucleotides, the CDR3 is TGTGCCAGCAGCTTAGACCCGGAGGAGACCCAGTACTTC. Protein product: CASSLDPEETQYF.

This chain links TRBV5-6 with TRBJ1-1, with no clear D. V was clipped by 3 bases and J by 2 bases, with 5 bases between them. CDR1 SGHDT and CDR2 YYEEEE come from the germline V gene. The CDR3 extends over 12 amino acids. The CDR3 coding sequence is TGTGCCAGCAGCTGGGCCAACACTGAAGCTTTCTTT. Protein: CASSWANTEAFF.